The 19 T cell receptor beta chains listed next were all sequenced from one sample in a study. MiXCR, applied by TCRdb to the 5' RACE reads, yields one record per CDR3 protein. Counted here are 35,000 to 45,000 distinct CDR3 sequences, over 20% occurring once; the ten biggest clones make up 4.3%. Cells sorted as Tregs were CD4+, CD25+ and CD127-/low. Sequenced material: Tregs sorted from a lymph node. The receptors stem from a female donor with breast cancer.

The table lists this clonotype with a count of one. One end of the junction does not line up with germline, which may come from a read error. The chain carries TRBV9 and TRBJ1-1, with no clear D. The CDR3 length is 14 residues. Germline values: CDR1 SGDLS, CDR2 YYNGEE. In DNA, the CDR3 is TGTGCCGGCAGTGAGCTACAGAGGAACACTGAAGCTTTCTTT. Its translation is CAGSELQRNTEAFF.

This clonotype was picked up many times. The chain has TRBV27 and TRBJ2-5, with D unclear. This CDR3 is built from 13 residues. V lost 4 bases and J 5 bases, leaving 11 bases between the germline ends. Germline CDR1 and CDR2: MNHEY and SMNVEV (reference sequence). CDR3 sequence reads: CASSSDFWETQYF. The CDR3 coding sequence is TGTGCCAGCAGTTCCGACTTCTGGGAGACCCAGTACTTC.

This clonotype showed up many times. The genes are TRBV4-1 and TRBJ2-7, with 10 bases fitting TRBD2. The V and J ends lost 3 bases and 3 bases, in that order; junction bases with no gene match: 5. This CDR3 has 15 amino acids. CDR1 is MGHRA and CDR2 is YSYEKL in the germline V gene. CDR3 region: CASSQLLAGVYEQYF. The CDR3 DNA follows: TGCGCCAGCAGCCAGCTTCTAGCGGGAGTCTACGAGCAGTACTTC.

A remark on this clonotype: This could be a read error, since a much larger clone is one nucleotide away. CDR3 DNA sequence: TGTGCCAGCAGTTACTCGGTCTCGGGGCTGGATGGCTACACCTTC. Its protein product is CASSYSVSGLDGYTF. The chain carries TRBV6-2 or TRBV6-3 and TRBJ1-2; a weak D match, TRBD1 (5 bases). V was cut by 0 bases and J by 6 bases, with 14 bases left in between. The CDR3 extends over 15 amino acids. Germline assignment: CDR1 MNHEY and CDR2 SVGEGT.

Within the sample, this clonotype is medium-sized. This rearrangement joins TRBV4-1 to TRBJ2-7, with D possibly being TRBD1 or TRBD2 (5 bases each). Germline CDR1 MGHRA, CDR2 YSYEKL. V lost 0 bases and J lost 5, with 17 bases in between. The CDR3 is 16 residues long. The CDR3 loop reads CASSQDLTGTGNEQYF. CDR3 nucleotides: TGCGCCAGCAGCCAAGATCTTACTGGGACGGGTAACGAGCAGTACTTC.

A word on this clonotype: A much larger clone is a single base away; this may be a read error. V usage is TRBV7-8 and J usage is TRBJ2-1; 10 bases match TRBD1. CDR1 and CDR2 (germline): SGHVS, FQNEAQ. V was pared by 3 bases and J by 11 bases, with 7 bases of the junction left unmatched. CDR3 length: 14 amino acids. CDR3 DNA sequence: TGTGCCAGCAGCTTTTGGGACAGGGGCGATCAGCAGTTCTTC. Translated, it gives CASSFWDRGDQQFF.

This clonotype was picked up many times. J is TRBJ2-1 and V is TRBV7-9, with TRBD2 as a possible D gene (6 bases). V was clipped by 0 bases and J by 2 bases, with 11 bases between them. Germline-derived CDR1 and CDR2 are SEHNR and FQNEAQ (reference sequence). The CDR3 length is 16 residues. The CDR3 nucleotides are TGTGCCAGCAGCTTAGCGTCACGGGAGCCCTACAATGAGCAGTTCTTC. Translation gives CASSLASREPYNEQFF.

The rearrangement uses TRBV20-1 and TRBJ2-3; 8 nucleotides agree with TRBD2. CDR3 length: 15 amino acids. Per germline, CDR1 DFQATT and CDR2 SNEGSKA (reference sequence). Trimming at V came to 3 bases and at J to 3 bases, leaving 8 bases not matched to a gene. The CDR3 sequence is CSARRAGEITDTQYF. CDR3 sequence (DNA): TGCAGTGCTAGGAGAGCGGGGGAGATTACAGATACGCAGTATTTT.

This clonotype has just a few counts. The rearrangement joins TRBV5-4 to TRBJ1-2, with D perhaps TRBD1 (5 bases). Trimming stripped 7 bases from V and 6 bases from J, with 25 bases between. Germline CDR1 and CDR2: SGHNT and YYREEE (reference sequence). The CDR3 extends over 16 amino acids. The CDR3 nucleotides are TGTGCCAGCGGCCCGAATAACCGGGGCCTGGGCGATGGCTACACCTTC. Translation: CASGPNNRGLGDGYTF. The whole variable domain, remainder taken from reference TRBV5-4 and TRBJ1-2, is ETGVTQSPTHLIKTRGQQVTLRCSSQSGHNTVSWYQQALGQGPQFIFQYYREEENGRGNFPPRFSGLQFPNYSSELNVNALELDDSALYLCASGPNNRGLGDGYTFGSGTRLTVV.

This clonotype has at least ten counts. V and J are TRBV28 and TRBJ1-2; 9 bases map to TRBD1. Germline-derived CDR1 and CDR2 are MDHEN and SYDVKM. This CDR3 has 17 amino acids. V trimming: 7 bases; J trimming: 4 bases; junction bases outside the gene matches: 16. The CDR3 region is CASTSTSRDRVGYGYTF. The DNA of the CDR3 is TGTGCCAGCACCTCTACCTCCCGGGACAGGGTTGGCTATGGCTACACCTTC.

This clonotype was observed a few times. This chain joins TRBV27 and TRBJ2-5; 9 nucleotides line up with TRBD2. The junction had 8 bases not matched to a gene; V was cut back by 5 bases and J by 4 bases. The CDR3 covers 15 residues. Germline CDR1 and CDR2: MNHEY and SMNVEV (reference sequence). The CDR3 sequence is CASSDIAGARETQYF. Here the CDR3 DNA reads TGTGCCAGCAGTGACATAGCGGGGGCCCGAGAGACCCAGTACTTC.

This clonotype showed up many times. This chain uses TRBV11-2 with TRBJ2-5; D may be TRBD2 (5 bases). The CDR3 length is 16 residues. V shed 2 bases and J shed 3 bases, with 16 bases lying between them. Germline V gene lookup returns CDR1 SGHAT and CDR2 FQNNGV. In nucleotides, the CDR3 is TGTGCCAGCAGCTTACGCTACGGACTGATCGAAGAGACCCAGTACTTC. Its translation: CASSLRYGLIEETQYF.

In its sample, this clonotype was seen many times. The CDR3 coding sequence is TGCGCCAGCAGCCTCGACTTGGACAGAGAAGCTTTCTTT. Translating gives CASSLDLDREAFF. The chain carries TRBV4-1 and TRBJ1-1, with D possibly being TRBD1 (6 bases). V lost 4 bases and J lost 8, with 14 bases in between. Germline loops: CDR1 MGHRA, CDR2 YSYEKL. The CDR3 runs 13 residues.

This clonotype was counted only a few times. J is TRBJ1-3 and V is TRBV7-8; no clear D gene. Germline assignment: CDR1 SGHVS and CDR2 FQNEAQ. This CDR3 contains 14 residues. V gave up 5 bases and J gave up 4 bases, with 12 bases separating them. CDR3 DNA sequence: TGTGCCAGCAGCCCGAAGAGAGTCGGAAACACCATATATTTT. It specifies CASSPKRVGNTIYF.

This clonotype occurred a few times. This chain connects TRBV4-1 to TRBJ2-3; a possible D gene is TRBD2 (6 bases). V lost 0 bases and J lost 3, with 16 bases in between. Germline V gives CDR1 MGHRA, CDR2 YSYEKL. The CDR3 length is 17 residues. The chain's CDR3 is CASSQDGGGGGTDTQYF. CDR3 nucleotide sequence: TGCGCCAGCAGCCAAGATGGGGGAGGCGGAGGAACAGATACGCAGTATTTT.

V is TRBV5-6 and J is TRBJ1-1; 7 positions match TRBD1. Germline values: CDR1 SGHDT, CDR2 YYEEEE. V was clipped by 10 bases and J by 2 bases; unmatched bases: 17. The CDR3 runs 16 residues. CDR3 region: CAGGLVSGGGNTEAFF. The DNA of the CDR3 is TGTGCCGGCGGCTTGGTGTCAGGGGGGGGAAACACTGAAGCTTTCTTT.

This clonotype was seen a handful of times. The chain links TRBV6-2 or TRBV6-3 to TRBJ2-7; 8 positions match TRBD2. Germline-derived CDR1 and CDR2 are MNHEY and SVGEGT. The CDR3 length is 15 residues. Trimming removed 5 bases from V and 1 base from J; junction bases left unmatched: 7. CDR3 DNA: TGTGCCAGCAGTCCAAGACTAGCGCATTCCTACGAGCAGTACTTC. It specifies CASSPRLAHSYEQYF.

The chain combines TRBV7-9 with TRBJ1-1; possible D gene TRBD1, 6 bases. Germline V gene data show CDR1 as SEHNR and CDR2 as FQNEAQ (reference sequence). With 5 bases removed from V and 0 bases from J, the gap between germline ends came to 13 bases. The CDR3 runs to 15 residues. In DNA, the CDR3 is TGTGCCAGCAGCGTACAGGGATACATGAACACTGAAGCTTTCTTT. This translates into CASSVQGYMNTEAFF.

This clonotype came up a few times. The chain joins TRBV27 to TRBJ1-6, with a possible D match to TRBD1 (5 bases). Germline V lookup: CDR1 MNHEY, CDR2 SMNVEV (reference sequence). Trimming stripped 5 bases from V and 2 bases from J, with 16 bases between. The CDR3 runs to 17 residues. The CDR3 loop reads CASSPTHLTAYNSPLHF. CDR3 bases: TGTGCCAGCAGTCCCACACACCTGACAGCCTATAATTCACCCCTCCACTTT.